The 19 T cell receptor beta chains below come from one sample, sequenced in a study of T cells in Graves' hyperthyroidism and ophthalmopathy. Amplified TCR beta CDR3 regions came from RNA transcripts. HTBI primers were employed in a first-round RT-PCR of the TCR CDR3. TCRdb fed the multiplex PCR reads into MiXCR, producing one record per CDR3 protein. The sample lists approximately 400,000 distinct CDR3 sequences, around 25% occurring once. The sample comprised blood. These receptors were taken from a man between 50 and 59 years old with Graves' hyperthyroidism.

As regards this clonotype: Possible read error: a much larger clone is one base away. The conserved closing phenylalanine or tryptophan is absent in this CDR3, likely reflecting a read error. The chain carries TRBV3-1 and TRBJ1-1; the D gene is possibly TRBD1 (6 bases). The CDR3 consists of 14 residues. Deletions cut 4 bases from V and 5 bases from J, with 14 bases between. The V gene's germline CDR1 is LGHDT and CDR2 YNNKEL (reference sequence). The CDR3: CASSPAGVLTEAFL. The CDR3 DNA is TGTGCCAGCAGCCCCGCAGGGGTTTTGACTGAAGCTTTCCTT.

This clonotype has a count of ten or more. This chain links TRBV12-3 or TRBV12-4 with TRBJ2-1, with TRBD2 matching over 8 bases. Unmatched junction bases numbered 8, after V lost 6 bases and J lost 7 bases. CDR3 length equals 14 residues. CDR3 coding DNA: TGTGCCAGCAGGAGAGCGGGAGATAGGAATGAGCAGTTCTTC. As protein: CASRRAGDRNEQFF.

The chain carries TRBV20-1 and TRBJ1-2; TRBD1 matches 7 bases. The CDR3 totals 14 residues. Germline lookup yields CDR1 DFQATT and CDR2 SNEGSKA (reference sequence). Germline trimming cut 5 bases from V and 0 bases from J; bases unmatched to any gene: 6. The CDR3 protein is CSALTGEPNYGYTF. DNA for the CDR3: TGCAGTGCTTTAACAGGGGAACCTAACTATGGCTACACCTTC.

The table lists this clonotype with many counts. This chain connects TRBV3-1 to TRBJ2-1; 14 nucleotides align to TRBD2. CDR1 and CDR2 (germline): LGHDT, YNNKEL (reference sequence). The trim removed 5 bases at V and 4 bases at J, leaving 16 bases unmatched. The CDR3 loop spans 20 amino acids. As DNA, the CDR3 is TGTGCCAGCAGCTTTTACCCGGGACTAGCGGGAGTTCGGGCTTACAATGAGCAGTTCTTC. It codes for CASSFYPGLAGVRAYNEQFF.

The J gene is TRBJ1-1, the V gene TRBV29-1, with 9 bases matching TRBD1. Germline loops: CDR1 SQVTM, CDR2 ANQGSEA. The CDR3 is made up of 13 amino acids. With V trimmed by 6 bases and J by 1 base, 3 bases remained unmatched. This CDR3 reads CSVSGQGNTEAFF. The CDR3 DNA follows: TGCAGCGTGTCGGGACAGGGGAACACTGAAGCTTTCTTT.

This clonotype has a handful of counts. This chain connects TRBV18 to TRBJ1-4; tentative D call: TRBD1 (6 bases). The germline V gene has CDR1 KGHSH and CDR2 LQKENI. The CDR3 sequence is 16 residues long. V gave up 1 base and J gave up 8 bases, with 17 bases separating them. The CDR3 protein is CASSPLARGLSEKLFF. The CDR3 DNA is TGTGCCAGCTCACCACTTGCCCGGGGGCTAAGCGAAAAACTGTTTTTT.

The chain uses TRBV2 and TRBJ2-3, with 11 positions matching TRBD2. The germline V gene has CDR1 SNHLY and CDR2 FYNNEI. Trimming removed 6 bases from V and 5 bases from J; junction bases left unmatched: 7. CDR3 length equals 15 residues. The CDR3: CASRTSGRVLDTQYF. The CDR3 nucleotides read TGTGCCAGCAGAACTAGCGGGAGAGTGTTAGATACGCAGTATTTT.

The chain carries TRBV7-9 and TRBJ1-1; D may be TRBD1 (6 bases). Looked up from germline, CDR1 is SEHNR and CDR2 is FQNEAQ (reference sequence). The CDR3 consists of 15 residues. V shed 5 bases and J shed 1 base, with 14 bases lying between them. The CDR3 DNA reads TGTGCCAGCAGCGACAGACAGGCTACGAACACTGAAGCTTTCTTT. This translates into CASSDRQATNTEAFF.

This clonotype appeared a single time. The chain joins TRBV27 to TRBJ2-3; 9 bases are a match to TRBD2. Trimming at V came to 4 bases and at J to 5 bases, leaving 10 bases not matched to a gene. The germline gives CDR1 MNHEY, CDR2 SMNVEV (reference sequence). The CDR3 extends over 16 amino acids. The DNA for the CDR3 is TGTGCCAGCAGTTCCAGACTAGCGGCCTCCCTAGATACGCAGTATTTT. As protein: CASSSRLAASLDTQYF.

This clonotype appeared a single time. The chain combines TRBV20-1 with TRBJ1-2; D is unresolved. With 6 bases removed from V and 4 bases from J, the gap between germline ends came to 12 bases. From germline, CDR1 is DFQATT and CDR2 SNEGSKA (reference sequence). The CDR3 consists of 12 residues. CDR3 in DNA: TGCAGTGCCCCCTTTAGTTCCTATGGCTACACCTTC. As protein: CSAPFSSYGYTF.

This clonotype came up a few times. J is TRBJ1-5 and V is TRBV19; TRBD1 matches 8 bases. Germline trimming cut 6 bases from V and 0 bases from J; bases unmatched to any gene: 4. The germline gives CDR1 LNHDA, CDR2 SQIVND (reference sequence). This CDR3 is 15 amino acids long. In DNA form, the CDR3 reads TGTGCCAGTAGACTGACAGGGGCTAGCAATCAGCCCCAGCATTTT. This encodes CASRLTGASNQPQHF.

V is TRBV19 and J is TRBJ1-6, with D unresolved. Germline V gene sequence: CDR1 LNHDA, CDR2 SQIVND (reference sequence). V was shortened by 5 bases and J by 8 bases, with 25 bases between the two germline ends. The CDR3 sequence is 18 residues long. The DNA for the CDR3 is TGTGCCAGTAGTTCTCTTCCACTGCCGACTATAACCTATTCACCCCTCCACTTT. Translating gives CASSSLPLPTITYSPLHF.

The CDR3 DNA follows: TGTGCCAGCAGTTTCCGGACGGGGAAGACTGAAGCTTTCTTT. Translating it yields CASSFRTGKTEAFF. The gene calls are TRBV27 and TRBJ1-1; D unresolved. CDR3 length equals 14 residues. CDR1 is MNHEY and CDR2 is SMNVEV in the germline V gene (reference sequence). The V gene lost 3 bases and the J gene lost 5 bases, with 13 bases spanning the gap.

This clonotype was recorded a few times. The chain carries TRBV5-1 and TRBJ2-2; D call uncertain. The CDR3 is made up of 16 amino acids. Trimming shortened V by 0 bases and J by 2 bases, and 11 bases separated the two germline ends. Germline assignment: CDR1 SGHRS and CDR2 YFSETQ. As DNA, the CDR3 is TGCGCCAGCAGCTTGGGTGGACGGTCCAACACCGGGGAGCTGTTTTTT. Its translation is CASSLGGRSNTGELFF.

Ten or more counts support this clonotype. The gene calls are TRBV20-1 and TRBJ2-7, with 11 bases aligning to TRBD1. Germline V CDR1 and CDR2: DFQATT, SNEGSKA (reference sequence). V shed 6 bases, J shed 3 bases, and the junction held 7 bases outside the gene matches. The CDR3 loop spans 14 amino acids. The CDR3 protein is CSAQPGTGGYEQYF. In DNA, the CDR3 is TGCAGTGCCCAGCCGGGGACAGGGGGCTACGAGCAGTACTTC.

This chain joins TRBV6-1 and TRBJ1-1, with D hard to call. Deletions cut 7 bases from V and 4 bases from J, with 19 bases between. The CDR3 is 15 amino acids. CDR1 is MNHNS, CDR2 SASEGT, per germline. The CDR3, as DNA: TGTGCCAGCACCCCAAGGAGGTCACTGGGCACTGAAGCTTTCTTT. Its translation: CASTPRRSLGTEAFF.

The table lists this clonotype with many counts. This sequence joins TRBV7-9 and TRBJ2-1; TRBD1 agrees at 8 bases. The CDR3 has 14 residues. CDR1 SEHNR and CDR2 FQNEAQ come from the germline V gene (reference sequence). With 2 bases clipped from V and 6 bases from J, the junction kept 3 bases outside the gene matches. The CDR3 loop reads CASSLQGALNEQFF. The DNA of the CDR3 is TGTGCCAGCAGCTTACAGGGGGCTCTCAATGAGCAGTTCTTC.

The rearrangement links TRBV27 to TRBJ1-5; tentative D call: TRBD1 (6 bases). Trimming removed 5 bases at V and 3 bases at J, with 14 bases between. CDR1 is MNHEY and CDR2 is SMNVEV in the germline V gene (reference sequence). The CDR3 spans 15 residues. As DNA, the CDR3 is TGTGCCAGCAGTCCCGGCAGGGGTACCAATCAGCCCCAGCATTTT. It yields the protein CASSPGRGTNQPQHF.

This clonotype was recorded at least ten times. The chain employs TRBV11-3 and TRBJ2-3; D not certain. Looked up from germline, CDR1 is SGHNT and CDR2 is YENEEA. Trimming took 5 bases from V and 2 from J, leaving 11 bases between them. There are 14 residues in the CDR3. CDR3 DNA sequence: TGTGCCAGCAGCCCTCGAGGACCCACAGATACGCAGTATTTT. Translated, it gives CASSPRGPTDTQYF.